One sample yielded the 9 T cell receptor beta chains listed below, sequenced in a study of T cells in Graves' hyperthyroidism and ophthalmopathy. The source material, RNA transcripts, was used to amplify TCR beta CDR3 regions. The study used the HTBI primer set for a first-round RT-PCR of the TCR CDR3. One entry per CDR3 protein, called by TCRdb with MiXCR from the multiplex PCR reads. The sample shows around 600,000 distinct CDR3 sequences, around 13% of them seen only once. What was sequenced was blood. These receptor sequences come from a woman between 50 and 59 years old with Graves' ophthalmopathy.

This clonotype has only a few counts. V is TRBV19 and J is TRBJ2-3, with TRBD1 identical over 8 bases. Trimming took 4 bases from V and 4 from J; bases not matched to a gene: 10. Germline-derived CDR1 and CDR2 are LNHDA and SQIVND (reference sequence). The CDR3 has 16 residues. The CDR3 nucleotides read TGTGCCAGTAGTAGAACAGGGGGATTAAGCCCAGATACGCAGTATTTT. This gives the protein CASSRTGGLSPDTQYF.

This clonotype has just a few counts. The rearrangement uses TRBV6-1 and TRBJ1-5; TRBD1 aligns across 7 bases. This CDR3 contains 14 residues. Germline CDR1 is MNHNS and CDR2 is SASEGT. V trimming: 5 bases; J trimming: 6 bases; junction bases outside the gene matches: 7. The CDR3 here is CASSKGATGQPQHF. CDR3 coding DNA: TGTGCCAGCAGTAAGGGGGCGACGGGTCAGCCCCAGCATTTT.

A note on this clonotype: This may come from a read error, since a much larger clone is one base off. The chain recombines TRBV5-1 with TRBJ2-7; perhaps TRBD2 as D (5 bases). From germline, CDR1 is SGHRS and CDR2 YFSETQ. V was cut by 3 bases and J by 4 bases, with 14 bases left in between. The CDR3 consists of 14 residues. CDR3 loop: CASSSRRGLYEQYF. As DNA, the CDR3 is TGCGCCAGCAGCTCAAGACGGGGATTGTACGAGCAGTACTTC.

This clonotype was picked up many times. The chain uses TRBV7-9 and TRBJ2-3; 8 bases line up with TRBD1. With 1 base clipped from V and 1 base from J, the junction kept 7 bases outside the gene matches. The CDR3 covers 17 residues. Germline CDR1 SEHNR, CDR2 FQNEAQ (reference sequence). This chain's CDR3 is CASSLEGGTGGTDTQYF. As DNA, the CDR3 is TGTGCCAGCAGCTTAGAGGGCGGGACAGGAGGCACAGATACGCAGTATTTT.

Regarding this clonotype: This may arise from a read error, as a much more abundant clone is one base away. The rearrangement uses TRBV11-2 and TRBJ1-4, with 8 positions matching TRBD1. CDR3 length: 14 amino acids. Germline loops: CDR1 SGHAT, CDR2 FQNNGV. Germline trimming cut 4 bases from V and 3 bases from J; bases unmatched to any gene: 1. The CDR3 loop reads CASSSTGANEKLFF. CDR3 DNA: TGTGCCAGCAGCTCGACAGGGGCTAATGAAAAACTGTTTTTT.

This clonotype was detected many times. The DNA of the CDR3 is TGCGCCAGCAGCTGGGACAGGGCGAACACCGGGGAGCTGTTTTTT. This gives the protein CASSWDRANTGELFF. This chain connects TRBV5-1 to TRBJ2-2; 9 nucleotides align to TRBD1. CDR1 SGHRS and CDR2 YFSETQ come from the germline V gene. The CDR3 is 15 residues long. The V and J ends lost 3 bases and 0 bases, in that order; junction bases with no gene match: 0.

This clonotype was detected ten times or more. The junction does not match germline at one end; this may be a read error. CDR3 loop: CAITELRENTEAFF. The DNA for the CDR3 is TGTGCCATCACTGAGCTCCGGGAAAACACTGAAGCTTTCTTT. The gene calls are TRBV10-3 and TRBJ1-1; no clear D. The CDR3 runs 14 residues. Germline V gene lookup returns CDR1 ENHRY and CDR2 SYGVKD.

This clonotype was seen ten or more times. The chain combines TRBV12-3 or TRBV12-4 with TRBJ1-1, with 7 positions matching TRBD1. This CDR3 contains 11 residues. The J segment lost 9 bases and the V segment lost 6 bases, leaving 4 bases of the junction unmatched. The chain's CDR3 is CASSRGYQAFF. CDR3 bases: TGTGCCAGCAGCAGGGGGTACCAAGCTTTCTTT.

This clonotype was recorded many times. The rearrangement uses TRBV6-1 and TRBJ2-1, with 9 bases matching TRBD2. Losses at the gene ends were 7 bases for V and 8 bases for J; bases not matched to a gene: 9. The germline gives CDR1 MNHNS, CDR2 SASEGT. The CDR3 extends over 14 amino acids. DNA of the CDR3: TGTGCCAGCATTTCCGGGACTAGCCTCGATGAGCAGTTCTTC. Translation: CASISGTSLDEQFF.